The sequence of this T cell receptor (beta chain) was determined in a study of T cells in Graves' hyperthyroidism and ophthalmopathy. The wider study: Peripheral blood draws took place at initial diagnosis, ahead of any treatment. Whole-study results and caveats: Most thyroid clonotypes that were expanded above 0.001 also turned up in blood.

In this sample, this clonotype turned up many times. Its antigen is undetermined. The study based diagnoses on clinical symptoms, serum thyroxine and TRAb, thyroid ultrasound and orbital computed tomography. The CDR3 extends over 15 amino acids. The J segment lost 4 bases and the V segment lost 4 bases, leaving 10 bases of the junction unmatched. Per germline, CDR1 SGHRS and CDR2 YFSETQ. Amplification of TCR beta CDR3 regions used RNA as the template. The HTBI primer set was used in a first-round RT-PCR of the TCR CDR3. TCRdb reanalysed the multiplex PCR reads using MiXCR and keeps one entry per CDR3 protein. The sample includes over 250,000 distinct CDR3 sequences, around a quarter of them seen just once.

The rearrangement links TRBV5-1 to TRBJ1-2, with TRBD1 identical over 7 bases. This receptor was taken from a man aged 35 to 55 with Graves' hyperthyroidism that later progressed to Graves' ophthalmopathy. Sequencing input: blood. The CDR3 DNA follows: TGCGCCAGCAGCGAAGGGACAGTCTGGGGCTATGGCTACACCTTC. This encodes CASSEGTVWGYGYTF. Full variable domain (missing parts from reference TRBV5-1 and TRBJ1-2): KAGVTQTPRYLIKTRGQQVTLSCSPISGHRSVSWYQQTPGQGLQFLFEYFSETQRNKGNFPGRFSGRQFSNSRSEMNVSTLELGDSALYLCASSEGTVWGYGYTFGSGTRLTVV.